The clone carrying this TCR beta chain has just a few counts. What it binds is not known. Rearranged V-D-J TRB sequences were amplified with a mixed TRB-A/B primer pool. TCRdb reanalysed the multiplex PCR reads using MiXCR and keeps one entry per CDR3 protein. The sample comprises 7,300 or so distinct CDR3 sequences, 40% of which are singletons, and 15% rests with the top ten. The sample is drawn from a study of T cell repertoires in aging, cancer and after chemotherapy. Overall study: Approximately 9 million TCR reads made up the full dataset. Study results and limitations: In healthy donors, age-related TCR diversity loss mainly reflected lost richness. Age-matched healthy donors had significantly more diverse, less clonal blood TCR repertoires than untreated cancer patients.

The germline V and J ends were trimmed by 3 bases and 7 bases, with 10 bases remaining between them. This CDR3 region has 14 residues. Germline V lookup: CDR1 MRHNA, CDR2 SNTAGT. The template was genomic DNA from peripheral blood, not RNA. The sequence was obtained from a human donor in good health. J is TRBJ1-6 and V is TRBV6-4, with D unclear. Sequencing used blood. The CDR3 DNA sequence: TGTGCCAGCAGTGAACAAGGGTTCAATTCACCCCTCCACTTT. Translating gives CASSEQGFNSPLHF.